These 27 T cell receptor beta chains originate from one sample sequenced in a study of response to subunit inactivated influenza vaccine. TCRdb called the RT-PCR reads again in MiXCR, with one record for every CDR3 protein. Seen here are 450,000 to 600,000 distinct CDR3 sequences, approximately 7.6% observed once, and the top ten hold 10% to 15%. The source material was PBMCs from blood, sampled around 25 months after vaccination. These receptors all come from a man between 50 and 75 years old who received an inactivated influenza vaccine.

V is TRBV27 and J is TRBJ2-7; no definite D call. Per germline, CDR1 MNHEY and CDR2 SMNVEV (reference sequence). The CDR3 is 14 residues long. V was clipped by 4 bases and J by 3 bases, with 13 bases between them. The CDR3 sequence: CASSSSVTNYEQYF. The CDR3 DNA sequence: TGTGCCAGCAGTTCTTCCGTGACCAACTACGAGCAGTACTTC.

This clonotype was picked up many times. V and J are TRBV27 and TRBJ2-2; TRBD2 agrees at 8 bases. Germline CDR1 reads MNHEY; CDR2 reads SMNVEV (reference sequence). The ends lost 2 bases at V and 4 bases at J; junction bases unmatched: 3. This CDR3 spans 15 amino acids. The CDR3 spells CASSLRGGGTGELFF. DNA for the CDR3: TGTGCCAGCAGTTTACGGGGGGGTGGCACCGGGGAGCTGTTTTTT.

The chain couples TRBV11-2 to TRBJ2-5; TRBD2 might be the D (6 bases). Trimming shortened V by 3 bases and J by 4 bases, and 15 bases separated the two germline ends. CDR1 is SGHAT, CDR2 FQNNGV, per germline. The CDR3 is made up of 15 amino acids. CDR3 in amino acids: CASSFGYSGGETQYF. For the CDR3, the DNA is TGTGCCAGCAGCTTTGGCTACTCCGGGGGAGAGACCCAGTACTTC.

There are a few counts of this clonotype. The chain carries TRBV29-1 and TRBJ1-5, with D possibly TRBD1 on 6 matching bases. Trimming left V 4 bases short and J 4 bases short, with 14 bases between. The V gene's germline CDR1 is SQVTM and CDR2 ANQGSEA. The CDR3 runs to 14 residues. Here the CDR3 DNA reads TGCAGCGTTGTCACCGGGACAAGTAATCAGCCCCAGCATTTT. This sequence encodes CSVVTGTSNQPQHF.

This clonotype was seen only a few times. V and J are TRBV7-9 and TRBJ2-2; the D call may be TRBD1 or TRBD2 (6 bases each). This CDR3 has 15 residues. Germline V lookup: CDR1 SEHNR, CDR2 FQNEAQ (reference sequence). With 2 bases removed from V and 4 bases from J, the gap between germline ends came to 11 bases. CDR3 sequence: CASSLRGQGTGELFF. The DNA for the CDR3 is TGTGCCAGCAGCTTACGGGGGCAGGGCACCGGGGAGCTGTTTTTT.

This chain joins TRBV9 and TRBJ2-1, with 11 bases identical to TRBD2. The V segment lost 2 bases and the J segment 8 bases; nucleotides outside the gene matches: 6. CDR1 SGDLS and CDR2 YYNGEE come from the germline V gene. CDR3 length equals 15 residues. The CDR3 protein is CASSVTSGSLYEQFF. DNA of the CDR3: TGTGCCAGCAGCGTCACTAGCGGGAGTTTGTATGAGCAGTTCTTC.

With respect to this clonotype: This could be a read error, since a much larger clone is one nucleotide away. The gene calls are TRBV10-3 and TRBJ1-1; D remains ambiguous. The CDR3 runs to 13 residues. V was clipped by 4 bases and J by 6 bases, with 12 bases between them. Per germline, CDR1 ENHRY and CDR2 SYGVKD. The CDR3 region is CAISVMGISEAFF. The CDR3 DNA is TGTGCCATCAGTGTGATGGGGATATCTGAAGCTTTCTTT.

This clonotype has more than one count but fewer than ten. V is TRBV19 and J is TRBJ2-7; 10 nucleotides match TRBD2. Germline V gene lookup returns CDR1 LNHDA and CDR2 SQIVND (reference sequence). CDR3 size: 16 residues. Trimming at V came to 8 bases and at J to 0 bases, leaving 10 bases not matched to a gene. The CDR3 sequence: CASSGLSGRSSYEQYF. CDR3 in DNA: TGTGCCAGTTCAGGCCTTAGCGGGAGGAGCTCCTACGAGCAGTACTTC.

Only a few counts were recorded for this clonotype. The chain links TRBV12-3 or TRBV12-4 to TRBJ2-4; either TRBD1 or TRBD2 may fit D (5 bases each). V lost 3 bases to trimming and J lost 9 bases, with 15 bases between them. The CDR3 spans 14 residues. The CDR3 sequence: CASSFREKRVIQYF. CDR3 nucleotides: TGTGCCAGCAGTTTCAGGGAGAAAAGGGTCATTCAGTACTTC.

This clonotype was seen repeatedly, ten times or more. The CDR3 spells CSVDTPAGANVLTF. CDR3 sequence (DNA): TGCAGCGTAGACACACCCGCTGGGGCCAACGTCCTGACTTTC. The rearrangement joins TRBV29-1 to TRBJ2-6, with D hard to call. V gave up 6 bases and J gave up 2 bases, with 11 bases separating them. This CDR3 comprises 14 residues. Germline lookup yields CDR1 SQVTM and CDR2 ANQGSEA.

The chain combines TRBV6-5 with TRBJ2-7; the D gene is possibly TRBD1 (6 bases). Germline values: CDR1 MNHEY, CDR2 SVGAGI. The germline V and J ends were trimmed by 5 bases and 2 bases, with 13 bases remaining between them. The length of the CDR3 is 14 residues. This CDR3 reads CASSTRDKAYEQYF. Written as DNA, the CDR3 is TGTGCCAGCAGTACTCGGGACAAGGCCTACGAGCAGTACTTC.

The chain carries TRBV7-2 and TRBJ2-5; TRBD2 matches 7 bases. Looked up from germline, CDR1 is SGHTA and CDR2 is FQGNSA. CDR3 length: 13 amino acids. V was clipped by 8 bases and J by 0 bases; unmatched bases: 3. For the CDR3, the DNA is TGTGCCAGCGGCGGGAGCTACCAAGAGACCCAGTACTTC. This sequence encodes CASGGSYQETQYF.

This clonotype was detected once. At one end, the junction sequence differs from germline, possibly due to a read error. This chain joins TRBV3-1 and TRBJ2-2; either TRBD1 or TRBD2 may fit D (5 bases each). Germline lookup yields CDR1 LGHDT and CDR2 YNNKEL (reference sequence). CDR3 size: 18 residues. For the CDR3, the DNA is TGTGCCTGCAGCCCAGGGTTCGGGCCTCGAGGGTACACCGGGGAGCTGTTTTTT. This translates into CACSPGFGPRGYTGELFF. The whole variable domain, remainder taken from reference TRBV3-1 and TRBJ2-2, is DTAVSQTPKYLVTQMGNDKSIKCEQNLGHDTMYWYKQDSKKFLKIMFSYNNKELIINETVPNRFSPKSPDKAHLNLHINSLELGDSAVYFCACSPGFGPRGYTGELFFGEGSRLTVL.

The rearrangement uses TRBV2 and TRBJ2-1; weak D call: TRBD2 (5 bases). This CDR3 region has 12 residues. Germline-derived CDR1 and CDR2 are SNHLY and FYNNEI. V dropped 3 bases and J dropped 13 bases, with 13 bases sitting between them. The CDR3 loop reads CASSDGEGIQFF. In DNA form, the CDR3 reads TGTGCCAGCAGTGACGGGGAAGGAATCCAGTTCTTC.

The CDR3 spells CSQGEAGNPYNEQFF. CDR3 DNA sequence: TGCAGTCAGGGTGAAGCGGGGAACCCCTACAATGAGCAGTTCTTC. This rearrangement joins TRBV20-1 to TRBJ2-1; the match to TRBD2 covers 7 bases. J gave up 2 bases and V 8 bases, and 12 bases lay outside the gene matches. The germline V gene has CDR1 DFQATT and CDR2 SNEGSKA (reference sequence). The CDR3 length is 15 residues.

A few counts support this clonotype. The genes are TRBV6-1 and TRBJ2-3; a weak D match, TRBD1 (6 bases). V was trimmed by 5 bases and J by 1 base, leaving 13 bases between them. From germline, CDR1 is MNHNS and CDR2 SASEGT. The CDR3 sequence is 15 residues long. The CDR3 here is CASSPLGQRTDTQYF. CDR3 in DNA: TGTGCCAGCAGTCCCCTTGGACAGCGCACAGATACGCAGTATTTT.

This clonotype was observed a handful of times. The V and J genes are TRBV27 and TRBJ1-2, with 9 nucleotides matching TRBD1. The CDR3 covers 14 residues. V trimming: 8 bases; J trimming: 4 bases; junction bases outside the gene matches: 8. The germline V gene has CDR1 MNHEY and CDR2 SMNVEV (reference sequence). This CDR3 reads CASAGTGNSYGYTF. DNA for the CDR3: TGTGCCAGCGCCGGGACAGGGAATAGCTATGGCTACACCTTC.

This clonotype was detected many times. V and J are TRBV4-3 and TRBJ2-1; D ambiguous. V dropped 2 bases and J dropped 6 bases, with 14 bases sitting between them. The CDR3 extends over 15 amino acids. CDR1 and CDR2 (germline): LGHNA, YSLEER. The CDR3 reads CASSQTVFGPNEQFF. The CDR3 coding sequence is TGCGCCAGCAGCCAAACAGTTTTCGGGCCCAATGAGCAGTTCTTC.

This clonotype was observed many times. The chain uses TRBV29-1 and TRBJ2-2, with 7 bases lining up with TRBD1. The CDR3 is made up of 13 amino acids. Germline CDR1 reads SQVTM; CDR2 reads ANQGSEA. Germline trimming cut 7 bases from V and 2 bases from J; bases unmatched to any gene: 4. CDR3 sequence: CSDRDRNTGELFF. The CDR3 bases are TGCAGCGACCGGGACAGAAACACCGGGGAGCTGTTTTTT.

The chain recombines TRBV7-2 with TRBJ2-3, with a tentative D call TRBD1 (6 bases). This CDR3 has 17 amino acids. Deletions cut 5 bases from V and 4 bases from J, with 22 bases between. From germline, CDR1 is SGHTA and CDR2 FQGNSA. Here the CDR3 reads CASSPRLSGVTPDTQYF. CDR3 in DNA: TGTGCCAGCAGCCCCCGGTTGTCAGGGGTCACACCAGATACGCAGTATTTT. Using reference TRBV7-2 and TRBJ2-3 for the parts outside the CDR3, the full variable domain is GAGVSQSPSNKVTEKGKDVELRCDPISGHTALYWYRQSLGQGLEFLIYFQGNSAPDKSGLPSDRFSAERTGGSVSTLTIQRTQQEDSAVYLCASSPRLSGVTPDTQYFGPGTRLTVL.

This clonotype came up a few times. This sequence joins TRBV4-2 and TRBJ1-1, with 7 bases matching TRBD1. Germline V gives CDR1 LGHNA, CDR2 YNFKEQ. There are 19 residues in the CDR3. V gave up 0 bases and J gave up 3 bases; unmatched junction bases: 16. The CDR3 DNA reads as TGTGCCAGCAGCCAAGATGGATTAAGAGACAGGGTTCGTCACACTGAAGCTTTCTTT. Amino acid sequence: CASSQDGLRDRVRHTEAFF.

As regards this clonotype: This may arise from a read error, as a much more abundant clone is one base away. The chain combines TRBV4-1 with TRBJ2-5, with D possibly being TRBD1 (5 bases). The CDR3 runs to 17 residues. Trimming left V 0 bases short and J 1 base short, with 15 bases between. Germline values: CDR1 MGHRA, CDR2 YSYEKL. The chain's CDR3 is CASSQDGAGIVQETQYF. The CDR3 DNA reads as TGCGCCAGCAGCCAAGATGGGGCAGGGATAGTCCAAGAGACCCAGTACTTC.

This chain uses TRBV6-1 with TRBJ2-7, with 7 bases identical to TRBD1. CDR3 length: 14 amino acids. J gave up 4 bases and V 3 bases, and 6 bases lay outside the gene matches. Per germline, CDR1 MNHNS and CDR2 SASEGT. Written as DNA, the CDR3 is TGTGCCAGCAGTGAGCGAGGGGGCAAATACGAGCAGTACTTC. Residues: CASSERGGKYEQYF.

This clonotype has ten or more counts. The chain couples TRBV5-1 to TRBJ1-1, with D possibly matching TRBD1 (6 bases). Trimming pared 1 base from V and 3 bases from J, leaving 16 bases between. CDR3 size: 16 residues. Germline V gene sequence: CDR1 SGHRS, CDR2 YFSETQ. CDR3 sequence reads: CASSLWGQGTDTEAFF. The CDR3 DNA follows: TGCGCCAGCAGCTTGTGGGGCCAGGGGACGGACACTGAAGCTTTCTTT. The variable domain in full, with the rest retrieved from reference TRBV5-1 and TRBJ1-1, is KAGVTQTPRYLIKTRGQQVTLSCSPISGHRSVSWYQQTPGQGLQFLFEYFSETQRNKGNFPGRFSGRQFSNSRSEMNVSTLELGDSALYLCASSLWGQGTDTEAFFGQGTRLTVV.

The rearrangement uses TRBV20-1 and TRBJ2-1; tentative D call: TRBD2 (6 bases). This CDR3 contains 17 residues. The V gene lost 0 bases and the J gene lost 6 bases, with 21 bases spanning the gap. Germline lookup yields CDR1 DFQATT and CDR2 SNEGSKA (reference sequence). The CDR3 nucleotides read TGCAGTGCTAGAGACCAGGGAGGACGTCAGTATTTCAATGAGCAGTTCTTC. Translation gives CSARDQGGRQYFNEQFF.

This clonotype was seen only a few times. The gene calls are TRBV24-1 and TRBJ2-1, with D perhaps matching TRBD1 or TRBD2 (6 bases each). Trimming removed 4 bases at V and 7 bases at J, with 28 bases between. The V gene's germline CDR1 is KGHDR and CDR2 SFDVKD. This CDR3 is 19 amino acids long. The CDR3: CATSDPQPGTFKGGNEQFF. CDR3 DNA sequence: TGTGCCACCAGTGACCCTCAACCCGGGACCTTCAAAGGGGGGAATGAGCAGTTCTTC.

The chain has TRBV30 and TRBJ2-7; D may be TRBD1 (5 bases). CDR1 and CDR2 from the germline V gene are GTSNPN and SVGIG (reference sequence). This CDR3 contains 13 residues. V lost 0 bases, J lost 4 bases, and 10 bases lay in between. This CDR3 is CAWSVDRTYEQYF. DNA for the CDR3: TGTGCCTGGAGTGTTGACAGAACTTACGAGCAGTACTTC. Filled out from reference TRBV30 and TRBJ2-7, the complete variable domain reads SQTIHQWPATLVQPVGSPLSLECTVEGTSNPNLYWYRQAAGRGLQLLFYSVGIGQISSEVPQNLSASRPQDRQFILSSKKLLLSDSGFYLCAWSVDRTYEQYFGPGTRLTVT.